This TCR beta chain was profiled in a study of shared clonotypes between healthy human individuals. As regards this clone: Its matching antigen is unknown. Sequence at one end of the junction differs from germline and may be a read error.

The CDR3 totals 14 residues. The V gene's germline CDR1 is ENHRY and CDR2 SYGVKD. Whole-study findings and limits: Generally, estimated richness proved larger in naive subsets than it did in memory subsets.

Clones were sequenced by immunoSEQ multiplex PCR, and TCRdb holds only the in-frame ones, with some missing. The table lists millions of clones, just over 90% of them singletons. The rearrangement uses TRBV10-3 and TRBJ2-7; D is unclear. Source material: naive CD4+ T cells sorted from blood. Subset reported: CD45RA+ positively selected. The receptor was isolated from a man between 18 and 29 years old in good health. DNA of the CDR3: TGTGCCAGCAGTTACCTTAGAGGAAGCTACGAGCAGTACTTC. This translates into CASSYLRGSYEQYF.